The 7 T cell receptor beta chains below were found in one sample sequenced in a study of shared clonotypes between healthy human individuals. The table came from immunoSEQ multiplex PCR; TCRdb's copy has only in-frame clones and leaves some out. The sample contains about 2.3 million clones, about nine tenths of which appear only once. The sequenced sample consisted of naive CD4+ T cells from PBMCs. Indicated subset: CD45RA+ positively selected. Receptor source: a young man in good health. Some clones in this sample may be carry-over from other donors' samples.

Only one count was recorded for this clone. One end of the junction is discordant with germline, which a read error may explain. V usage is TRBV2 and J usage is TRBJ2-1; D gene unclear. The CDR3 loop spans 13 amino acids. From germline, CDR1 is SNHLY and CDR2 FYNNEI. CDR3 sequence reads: CATGSVSSNEQFF. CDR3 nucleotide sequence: TGTGCCACCGGGTCGGTTTCCTCCAATGAGCAGTTCTTC.

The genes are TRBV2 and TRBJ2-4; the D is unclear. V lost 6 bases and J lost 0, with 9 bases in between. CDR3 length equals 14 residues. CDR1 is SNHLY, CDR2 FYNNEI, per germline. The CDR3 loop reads CASRNPLAKNIQYF. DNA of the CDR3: TGTGCCAGCAGAAATCCGCTAGCCAAAAACATTCAGTACTTC. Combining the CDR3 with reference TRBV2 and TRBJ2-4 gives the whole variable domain EPEVTQTPSHQVTQMGQEVILRCVPISNHLYFYWYRQILGQKVEFLVSFYNNEISEKSEIFDDQFSVERPDGSNFTLKIRSTKLEDSAMYFCASRNPLAKNIQYFGAGTRLSVL.

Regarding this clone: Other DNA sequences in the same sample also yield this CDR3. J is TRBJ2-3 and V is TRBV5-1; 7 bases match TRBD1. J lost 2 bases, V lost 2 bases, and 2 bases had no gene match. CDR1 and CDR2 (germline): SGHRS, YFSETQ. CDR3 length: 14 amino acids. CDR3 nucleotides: TGCGCCAGCAGCTTTGGGACAGTCACAGATACGCAGTATTTT. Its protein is CASSFGTVTDTQYF. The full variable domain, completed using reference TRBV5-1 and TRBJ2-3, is KAGVTQTPRYLIKTRGQQVTLSCSPISGHRSVSWYQQTPGQGLQFLFEYFSETQRNKGNFPGRFSGRQFSNSRSEMNVSTLELGDSALYLCASSFGTVTDTQYFGPGTRLTVL.

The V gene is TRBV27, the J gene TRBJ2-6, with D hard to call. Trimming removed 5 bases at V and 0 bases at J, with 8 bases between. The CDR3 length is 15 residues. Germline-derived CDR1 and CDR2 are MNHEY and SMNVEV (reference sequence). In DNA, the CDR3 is TGTGCCAGCAGTCGCCAAGACTCTGGGGCCAACGTCCTGACTTTC. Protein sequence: CASSRQDSGANVLTF.

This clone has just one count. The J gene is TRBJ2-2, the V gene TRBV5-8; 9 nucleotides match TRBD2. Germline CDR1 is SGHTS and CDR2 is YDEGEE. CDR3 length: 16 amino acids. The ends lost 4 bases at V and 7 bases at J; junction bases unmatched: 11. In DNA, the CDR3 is TGTGCCAGCAGCACGGGACTAGCTGAAGTTTACGGGGAGCTGTTTTTT. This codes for CASSTGLAEVYGELFF.

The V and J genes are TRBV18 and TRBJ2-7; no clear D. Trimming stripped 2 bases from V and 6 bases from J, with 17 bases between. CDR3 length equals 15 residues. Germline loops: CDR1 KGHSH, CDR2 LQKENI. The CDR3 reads CASSPMVSHSTEQYF. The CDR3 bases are TGTGCCAGCTCACCAATGGTATCGCACTCCACCGAGCAGTACTTC. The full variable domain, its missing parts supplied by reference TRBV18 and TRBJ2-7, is NAGVMQNPRHLVRRRGQEARLRCSPMKGHSHVYWYRQLPEEGLKFMVYLQKENIIDESGMPKERFSAEFPKEGPSILRIQQVVRGDSAAYFCASSPMVSHSTEQYFGPGTRLTVT.

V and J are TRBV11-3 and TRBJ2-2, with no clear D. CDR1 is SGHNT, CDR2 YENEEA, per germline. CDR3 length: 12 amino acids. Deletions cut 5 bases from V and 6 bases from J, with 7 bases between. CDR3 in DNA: TGTGCCAGCAGCCCACTCCCCGGGGAGCTGTTTTTT. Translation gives CASSPLPGELFF.